This T cell receptor (beta chain) was retrieved from a study of lymphopenia after photon versus proton radiotherapy. The study, taken as a whole, reports: Photon-treated patients lost naive T cells and TCR diversity; proton-treated stayed stable.

Method: immunoSEQ multiplex PCR; TCRdb's copy keeps in-frame clones and lacks some. The sample lists 22,000 or so clones, about 93% occurring once. Germline-derived CDR1 and CDR2 are SGHTA and FQGNSA. This CDR3 has 14 residues. With regard to this clone: Its antigen remains unidentified.

This sequence was found in a woman in her 70s with pancreatic cancer. Some clones in this sample may be carry-over from other donors' samples. The chain couples TRBV7-2 to TRBJ2-5; the D is unclear. The J call may be mistaken, given a closer DNA end match to TRBJ2-7. The sequenced sample was peripheral blood, obtained from a patient treated with proton-based radiotherapy. CDR3: CASSLMISSYEQYF. In nucleotides, the CDR3 is TGTGCCAGCAGCTTAATGATATCCTCCTACGAGCAGTACTTC.